This section outlines one T cell receptor beta chain sequence together with its context. In this sample, this clone turned up once. Its antigen is unknown. No base quality values were provided; no much bigger clone lies one nucleotide off. The record originates from a study of blood T cell repertoires in COVID-19 (dated by TCRdb to about 2020). Study-wide context: Collaborator samples came from the United States, Italy and Spain and covered acute and convalescent phases of COVID-19. The prospective study material was composed of cDNA or gDNA derived from T cells, B-cell-depleted T cells, or PBMCs. Deeply sampled blood TCRbeta repertoires from subjects exposed to, actively infected with, or recovered from COVID-19 were included in the dataset. The repertoires were made available in a free public database intended to serve as a resource for research on the immune response to SARS-CoV-2. Samples were obtained from the ongoing ImmuneRACE study (first 160 participants) and from 1,000 to 1,500 subjects provided by 6 global collaborators. A de-identified subject ID, COVID-19 status, age in years and sex were almost always included in the sample metadata. HLA class I and class II types, where available, came from metadata supplied by the sample provider rather than from assay-based typing. The research as a whole found: The amount of clinical and demographic metadata varied by source and participant and was provided uncurated.

V loses 4 bases, J loses 4 bases, and the germline ends lie 19 bases apart. The germline V gene encodes CDR1 MNHNS and CDR2 SASEGT. Counted from cysteine to phenylalanine, this CDR3 has 16 amino acids. Only the CDR3 DNA is retained, 48 bases long and in frame from the first base. In Seattle, one collaborating source enrolled patients while the infection was active and tracked those patients longitudinally over the course of disease. Whole blood was collected in K2EDTA tubes by collaborating institutions according to the institutions' own protocols. For TCRbeta analysis, collaborators shipped samples as frozen whole blood, isolated PBMCs, or DNA extracted from either of those sample types. TCRbeta CDR3 regions were amplified from genomic DNA using the immunoSEQ Assay, a bias-controlled multiplex PCR. As for the original processing: Nucleated cell counts per sample were estimated from amplification of reference gene primers within the assay. To quantify the absolute abundance of each unique TCRbeta CDR3 rearrangement, sequence reads were collapsed and filtered. For each sample, productive Simpson clonality was calculated by taking the square root of Simpson's diversity index across productive rearrangements. In its TCRdb copy, this immuneACCESS table keeps in-frame sequences only and misses some clones. Where compared with another copy, unresolved V genes explain less than half of these, and the others have no known cause. That table gives V, J and clone size, and the DNA gave D and trimming. In this sample the table shows approximately 480,000 clones, 85% to 90% of which occur a single time. The ten most abundant clones make up roughly 0.9% of the sample.

What was sequenced was peripheral blood. The clonotype originates from a man aged 18 to 35 with COVID-19, enrolled during active disease. The rearranged segments are TRBV6-1 and TRBJ1-1; D gene: possibly TRBD1, on 5 matching bases. The CDR3 region reads CASSVAGIGFGTEAFF. The bases read TGTGCCAGCAGTGTGGCAGGGATCGGCTTCGGCACTGAAGCTTTCTTT.